This TCR beta chain was documented in a study of Ad26.COV2.S vaccination and SARS-CoV-2 variants. Study-level results: Possible underestimation of total T cell responses by the TCR breadth and depth analyses was noted.

To note about this clone: The antigen is undetermined.

Treatment noted: roughly 18 received Ad26.COV2.S at low or high dose, single or two shots; 5 received placebo; per-sample allocation not given. Specimen acquisition occurred on day 63 following the initial vaccine or placebo injection. The assay was immunoSEQ multiplex PCR, and TCRdb's table has in-frame clones only and misses some. The sample lists 330,000 or so clones; 90% were seen once. Deletions cut 1 base from V and 3 bases from J, with 12 bases between. The germline V gene has CDR1 KGHSH and CDR2 LQKENI. This CDR3 is 15 amino acids long. The sequence was collected from a person aged 18 to 65 who received the Ad26.COV2.S COVID-19 vaccine or a placebo. The sample here was peripheral blood, taken in a trial of Ad26.COV2.S vaccine versus placebo. V usage is TRBV18 and J usage is TRBJ1-2; D possibly corresponds to TRBD1 (5 bases). For the CDR3, the DNA is TGTGCCAGCTCACCACGAGGGGAGGTGTACTATGGCTACACCTTC. This gives the protein CASSPRGEVYYGYTF.